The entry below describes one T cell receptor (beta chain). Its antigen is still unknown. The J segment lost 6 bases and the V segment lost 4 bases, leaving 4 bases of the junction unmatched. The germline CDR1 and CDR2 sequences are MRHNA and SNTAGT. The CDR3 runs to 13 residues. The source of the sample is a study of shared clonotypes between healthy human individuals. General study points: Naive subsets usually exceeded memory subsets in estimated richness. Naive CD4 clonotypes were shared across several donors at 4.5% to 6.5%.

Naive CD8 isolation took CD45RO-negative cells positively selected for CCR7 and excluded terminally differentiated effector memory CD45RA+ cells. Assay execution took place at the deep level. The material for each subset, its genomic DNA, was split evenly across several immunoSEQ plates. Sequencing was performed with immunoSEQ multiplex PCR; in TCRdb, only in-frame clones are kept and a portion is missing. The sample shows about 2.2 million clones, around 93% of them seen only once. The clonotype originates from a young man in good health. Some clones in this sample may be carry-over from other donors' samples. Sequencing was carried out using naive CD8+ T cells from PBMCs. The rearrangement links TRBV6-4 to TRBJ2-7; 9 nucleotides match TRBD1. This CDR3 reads CASSVDRGGEQYF. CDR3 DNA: TGTGCCAGCAGTGTCGACAGGGGGGGCGAGCAGTACTTC.